This record concerns one T cell receptor beta chain sequence. The data stem from a study of sequential checkpoint blockade in melanoma. At the level of the study: Patients were randomized 1:1 to nivolumab-then-ipilimumab or ipilimumab-then-nivolumab first-line.

The assay was immunoSEQ multiplex PCR, and TCRdb's table has in-frame clones only and misses some. The data show some 12,000 clones, 60% to 80% seen once. Treatment reported: randomized to nivolumab then ipilimumab (arm A) or the reverse (arm B). CDR3 length: 16 amino acids. The V and J ends lost 0 bases and 0 bases respectively, with 10 bases between them. Germline values: CDR1 MGHRA, CDR2 YSYEKL. Sequencing used CD8+ T cells sorted from blood (inferred from file names), obtained from a patient given nivolumab and ipilimumab in sequence. The clonotype originates from a human donor with melanoma. The chain employs TRBV4-1 and TRBJ2-3, with D possibly TRBD1 on 5 matching bases. This CDR3 reads CASSQEGRLSTDTQYF. Here the CDR3 DNA reads TGCGCCAGCAGCCAAGAGGGGCGATTGAGCACAGATACGCAGTATTTT.